This T cell receptor (beta chain) was found in a study of human T cells and chemical hapten exposure. On the study more broadly: TCR yields per sample varied, mainly owing to small pooled library volume differences. Study-wide points: Expanded TCR counts at PT1 were positively correlated with the patch test score.

A word on this clonotype: The target antigen is unknown.

Time point: pre-sensitization, week 0. Treatment in this sample: therapeutic diphenylcyclopropenone sensitization with weekly scalp DPC. People who gave samples had alopecia, were 18 to 70 years old, and were suitable for DPC. Each CDR3 protein is one row after TCRdb ran MiXCR on the RACE reads. Of 50,000 to 65,000 distinct CDR3 sequences listed, 10% to 12% were seen once; the top ten hold 3% to 4.5%. Trimming shortened V by 3 bases and J by 10 bases, and 10 bases separated the two germline ends. The CDR3 extends over 12 amino acids. The germline gives CDR1 LNHDA, CDR2 SQIVND (reference sequence). The TCR sequence derives from a woman in her thirties or forties with alopecia areata. Some clones in this sample may be carry-over from other donors' samples. The sample was whole blood, taken in connection with sensitization to the hapten diphenylcyclopropenone (DPC). This chain uses TRBV19 with TRBJ2-1; the D gene is possibly TRBD1 (6 bases). CDR3 amino acids: CASSISGTEQFF. In nucleotides, the CDR3 is TGTGCCAGTAGTATTTCGGGGACAGAGCAGTTCTTC.